This entry describes one TCR beta chain. The antigen remains unidentified. Sequencing was performed with immunoSEQ multiplex PCR; in TCRdb, only in-frame clones are kept and a portion is missing. The table records fewer than 40,000 clones, over 60% of them present only once. The CDR3 extends over 12 amino acids. Per germline, CDR1 SGHDT and CDR2 YYEEEE. V gave up 7 bases and J gave up 3 bases, with 11 bases separating them. These data belong to a study of STAT5B mutations in CD4+ large granular lymphocyte leukemia. Notes on the study in general: Data were not HLA-matched across samples. Main leukemic clonotypes were patient-specific, but about 26% appeared at low frequency elsewhere.

The receptor's source is a human donor in good health. The V call is TRBV5-6, the J call TRBJ2-7; D is perhaps TRBD2 (6 bases). The sequencing input was CD4+ T cells from blood buffy coats. The CDR3 protein is CASSGGIYEQYF. In DNA, the CDR3 is TGTGCCAGCTCCGGGGGAATCTACGAGCAGTACTTC.